This T cell receptor (beta chain) is from a study of T-cell reconstitution after alpha-beta-depleted transplantation in children. Study conclusions and caveats: Surviving recipient T cells and thymic progenitors underlay high day-60 TCRbeta diversity in some patients. Counts and diversity of T cells one year after transplant came mostly from newly produced T cells. Alpha-beta T cells about two months after transplant reportedly derived from several hundred expanded graft clones.

As it was prepared, the TCRbeta library received unique molecular identifiers. TCRdb re-analysed the PCR reads in MiXCR, keeping a single row per CDR3 protein. This table holds about 540,000 distinct CDR3 sequences, roughly 30% found once. Germline-derived CDR1 and CDR2 are MNHEY and SVGEGT. The CDR3 totals 16 residues. V lost 0 bases and J lost 8; bases outside the gene matches: 7. In its sample, this clonotype was seen a few times. Its antigen is not identified. The chain combines TRBV6-2 or TRBV6-3 with TRBJ2-1; 10 bases align to TRBD2. The sequence was obtained from a boy under two years old with Wiskott-Aldrich syndrome, due to receive a stem cell transplant. The sample consisted of PBMCs, taken before TCRalphabeta/CD19-depleted stem cell transplant. CDR3 nucleotide sequence: TGTGCCAGCAGTTACTCGCCTAGCGGGAGAGAGGATGAGCAGTTCTTC. This encodes CASSYSPSGREDEQFF.